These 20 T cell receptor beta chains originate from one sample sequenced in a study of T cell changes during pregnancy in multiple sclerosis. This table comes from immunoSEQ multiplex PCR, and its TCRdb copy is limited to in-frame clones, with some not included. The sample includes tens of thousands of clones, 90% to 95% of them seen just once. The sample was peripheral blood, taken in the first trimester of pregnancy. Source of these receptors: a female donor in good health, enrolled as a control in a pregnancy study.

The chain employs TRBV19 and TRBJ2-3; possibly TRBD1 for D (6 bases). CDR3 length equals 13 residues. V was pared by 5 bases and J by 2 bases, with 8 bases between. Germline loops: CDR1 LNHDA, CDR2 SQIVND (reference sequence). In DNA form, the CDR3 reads TGTGCCAGTAGTCTGGGGGCCACAGATACGCAGTATTTT. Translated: CASSLGATDTQYF. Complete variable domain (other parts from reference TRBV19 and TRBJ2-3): DGGITQSPKYLFRKEGQNVTLSCEQNLNHDAMYWYRQDPGQGLRLIYYSQIVNDFQKGDIAEGYSVSREKKESFPLTVTSAQKNPTAFYLCASSLGATDTQYFGPGTRLTVL.

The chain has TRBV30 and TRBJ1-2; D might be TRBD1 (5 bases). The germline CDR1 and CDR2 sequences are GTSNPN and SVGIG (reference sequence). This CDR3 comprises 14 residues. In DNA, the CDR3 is TGTGTCGCTGGAGGGGATGTTCCTAACTATGGCTACACCTTC. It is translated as CVAGGDVPNYGYTF.

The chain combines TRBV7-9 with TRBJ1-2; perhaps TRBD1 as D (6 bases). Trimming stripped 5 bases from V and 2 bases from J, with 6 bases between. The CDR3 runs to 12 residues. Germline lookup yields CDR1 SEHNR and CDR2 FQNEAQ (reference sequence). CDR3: CASSTGNYGYTF. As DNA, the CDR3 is TGTGCCAGCAGCACAGGGAACTATGGCTACACCTTC.

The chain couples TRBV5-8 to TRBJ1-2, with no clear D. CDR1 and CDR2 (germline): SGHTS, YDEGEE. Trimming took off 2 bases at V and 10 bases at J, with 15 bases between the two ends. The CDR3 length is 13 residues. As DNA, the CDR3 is TGTGCCAGCAGCTTAAGTCAGTCGTCCATCTACACCTTC. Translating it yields CASSLSQSSIYTF.

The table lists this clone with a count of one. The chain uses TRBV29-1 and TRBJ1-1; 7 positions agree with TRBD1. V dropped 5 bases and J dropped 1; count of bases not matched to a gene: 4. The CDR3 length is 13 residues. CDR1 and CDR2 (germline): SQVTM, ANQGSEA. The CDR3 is CSVKTGRNTEAFF. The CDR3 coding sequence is TGCAGCGTTAAGACAGGGAGGAACACTGAAGCTTTCTTT.

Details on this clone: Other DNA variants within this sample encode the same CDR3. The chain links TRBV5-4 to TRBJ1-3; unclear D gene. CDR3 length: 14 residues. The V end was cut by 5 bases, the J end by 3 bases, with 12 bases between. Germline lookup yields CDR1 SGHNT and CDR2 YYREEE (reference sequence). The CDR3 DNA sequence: TGTGCCAGCAGTTGGGCGGGTCGTGGAAACACCATATATTTT. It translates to CASSWAGRGNTIYF.

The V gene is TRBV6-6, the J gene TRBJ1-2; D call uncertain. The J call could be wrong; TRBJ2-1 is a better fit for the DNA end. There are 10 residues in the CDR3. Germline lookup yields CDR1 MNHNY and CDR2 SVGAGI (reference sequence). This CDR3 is CASSEKGQFF. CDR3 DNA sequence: TGTGCCAGCAGCGAGAAAGGACAGTTCTTC.

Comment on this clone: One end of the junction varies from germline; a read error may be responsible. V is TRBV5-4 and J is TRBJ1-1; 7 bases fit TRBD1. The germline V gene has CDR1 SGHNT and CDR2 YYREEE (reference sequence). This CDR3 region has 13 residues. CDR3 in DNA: TGTGCCAGCAGCTCGACAGGGAACGCTGAAGCTTTCTTT. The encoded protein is CASSSTGNAEAFF.

CDR3: CAIRSMARTGGYEQYF. The CDR3 DNA sequence: TGTGCCATCAGAAGCATGGCGAGGACAGGGGGCTACGAGCAGTACTTC. The rearrangement uses TRBV10-3 and TRBJ2-7, with 10 bases fitting TRBD1. V shed 6 bases and J 3 bases; nucleotides not matched to a gene: 11. Germline V gene lookup returns CDR1 ENHRY and CDR2 SYGVKD. CDR3 length equals 16 residues.

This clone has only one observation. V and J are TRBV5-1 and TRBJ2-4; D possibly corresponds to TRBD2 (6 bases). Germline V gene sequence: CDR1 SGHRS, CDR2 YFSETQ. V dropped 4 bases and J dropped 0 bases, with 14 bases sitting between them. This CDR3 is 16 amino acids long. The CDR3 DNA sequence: TGCGCCAGCAGCCCAACTAGCTACCAAGCCAAAAACATTCAGTACTTC. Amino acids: CASSPTSYQAKNIQYF.

The CDR3 here is CASSFRGEQYF. CDR3 DNA: TGTGCCAGCAGCTTTAGGGGCGAGCAGTACTTC. The chain couples TRBV28 to TRBJ2-7; TRBD1 might be the D (5 bases). The CDR3 sequence is 11 residues long. Trimming removed 6 bases from V and 6 bases from J, with 9 bases in between. Germline CDR1 reads MDHEN; CDR2 reads SYDVKM. The whole variable domain, filled in from reference TRBV28 and TRBJ2-7, reads DVKVTQSSRYLVKRTGEKVFLECVQDMDHENMFWYRQDPGLGLRLIYFSYDVKMKEKGDIPEGYSVSREKKERFSLILESASTNQTSMYLCASSFRGEQYFGPGTRLTVT.

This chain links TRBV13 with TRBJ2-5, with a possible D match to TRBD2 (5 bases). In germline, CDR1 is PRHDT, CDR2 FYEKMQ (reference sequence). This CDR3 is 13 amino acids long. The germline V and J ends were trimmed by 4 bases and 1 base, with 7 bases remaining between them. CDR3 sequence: CASSSGLQETQYF. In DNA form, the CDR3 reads TGTGCCAGCAGCTCCGGACTCCAAGAGACCCAGTACTTC.

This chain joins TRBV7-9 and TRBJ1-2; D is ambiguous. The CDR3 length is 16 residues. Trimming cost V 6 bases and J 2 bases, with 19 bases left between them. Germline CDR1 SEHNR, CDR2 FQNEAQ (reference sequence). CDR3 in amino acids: CASSPPVGGKNYGYTF. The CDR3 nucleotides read TGTGCCAGCAGTCCCCCAGTGGGCGGGAAGAACTATGGCTACACCTTC.

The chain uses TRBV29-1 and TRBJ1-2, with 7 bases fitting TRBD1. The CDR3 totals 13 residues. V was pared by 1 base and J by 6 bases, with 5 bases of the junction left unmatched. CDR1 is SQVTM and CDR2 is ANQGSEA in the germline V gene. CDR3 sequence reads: CSVEVPTGNGYTF. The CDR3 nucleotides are TGCAGCGTTGAAGTTCCGACAGGGAATGGCTACACCTTC. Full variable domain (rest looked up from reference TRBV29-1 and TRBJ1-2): SAVISQKPSRDICQRGTSLTIQCQVDSQVTMMFWYRQQPGQSLTLIATANQGSEATYESGFVIDKFPISRPNLTFSTLTVSNMSPEDSSIYLCSVEVPTGNGYTFGSGTRLTVV.

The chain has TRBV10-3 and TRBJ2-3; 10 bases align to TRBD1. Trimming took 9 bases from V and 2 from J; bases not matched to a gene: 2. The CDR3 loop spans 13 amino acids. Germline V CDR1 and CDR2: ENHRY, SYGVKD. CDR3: CAIRQGATDTQYF. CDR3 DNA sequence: TGTGCCATTAGACAGGGGGCCACAGATACGCAGTATTTT.

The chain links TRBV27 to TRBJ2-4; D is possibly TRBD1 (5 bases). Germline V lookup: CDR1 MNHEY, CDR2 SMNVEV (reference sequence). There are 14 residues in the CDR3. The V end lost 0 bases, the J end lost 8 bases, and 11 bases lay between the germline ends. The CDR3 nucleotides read TGTGCCAGCAGTTTATCGTGGGTAGGGGACATTCAGTACTTC. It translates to CASSLSWVGDIQYF.

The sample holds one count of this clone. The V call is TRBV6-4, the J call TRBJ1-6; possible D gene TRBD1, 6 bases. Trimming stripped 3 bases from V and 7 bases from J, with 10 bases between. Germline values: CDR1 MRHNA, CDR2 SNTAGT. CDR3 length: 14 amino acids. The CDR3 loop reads CASSELQGNSPLHF. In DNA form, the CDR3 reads TGTGCCAGCAGTGAATTGCAGGGGAATTCACCCCTCCACTTT.

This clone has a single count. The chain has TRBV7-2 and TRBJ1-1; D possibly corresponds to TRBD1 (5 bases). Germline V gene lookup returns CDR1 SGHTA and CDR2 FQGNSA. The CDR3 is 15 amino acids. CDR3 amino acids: CEGLADDGLNTEAFF. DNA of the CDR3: TGTGAGGGGTTGGCCGATGACGGTTTGAACACTGAAGCTTTCTTT.

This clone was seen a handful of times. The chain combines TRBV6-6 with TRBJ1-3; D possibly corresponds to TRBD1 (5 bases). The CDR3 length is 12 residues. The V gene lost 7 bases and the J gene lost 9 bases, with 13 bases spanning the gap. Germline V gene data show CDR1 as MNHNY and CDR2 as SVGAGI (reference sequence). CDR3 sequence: CASTRGGGTIYF. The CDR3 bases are TGTGCCAGCACCCGGGGGGGAGGCACCATATATTTT.

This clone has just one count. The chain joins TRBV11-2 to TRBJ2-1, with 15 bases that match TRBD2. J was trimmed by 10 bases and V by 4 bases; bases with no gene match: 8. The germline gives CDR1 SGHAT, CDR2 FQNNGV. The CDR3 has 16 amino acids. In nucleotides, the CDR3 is TGTGCCAGCAGCTCCTGGACTAGCGGGAGGGCGTGGGAGCAGTTCTTC. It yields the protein CASSSWTSGRAWEQFF.